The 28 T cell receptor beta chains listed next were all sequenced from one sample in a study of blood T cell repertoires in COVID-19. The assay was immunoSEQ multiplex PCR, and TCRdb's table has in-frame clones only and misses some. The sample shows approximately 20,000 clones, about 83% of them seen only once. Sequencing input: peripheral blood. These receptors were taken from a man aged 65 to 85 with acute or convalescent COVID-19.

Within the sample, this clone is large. The CDR3 sequence is CASSWTSNEQFF. The CDR3 DNA sequence: TGTGCCAGCAGTTGGACTAGCAATGAGCAGTTCTTC. J is TRBJ2-1 and V is TRBV6-2 or TRBV6-3, with 7 bases identical to TRBD2. V lost 4 bases and J lost 6; bases outside the gene matches: 0. CDR3 length equals 12 residues. Germline CDR1 MNHEY, CDR2 SVGEGT.

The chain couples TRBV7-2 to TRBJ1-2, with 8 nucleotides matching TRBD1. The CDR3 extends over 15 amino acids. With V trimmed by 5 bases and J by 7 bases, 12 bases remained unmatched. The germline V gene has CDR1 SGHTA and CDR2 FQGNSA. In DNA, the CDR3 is TGTGCCAGCAGCGCTCAGGGACAGGTCCCCCGTGGCTACACCTTC. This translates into CASSAQGQVPRGYTF. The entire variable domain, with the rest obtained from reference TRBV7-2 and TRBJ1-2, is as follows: GAGVSQSPSNKVTEKGKDVELRCDPISGHTALYWYRQSLGQGLEFLIYFQGNSAPDKSGLPSDRFSAERTGGSVSTLTIQRTQQEDSAVYLCASSAQGQVPRGYTFGSGTRLTVV.

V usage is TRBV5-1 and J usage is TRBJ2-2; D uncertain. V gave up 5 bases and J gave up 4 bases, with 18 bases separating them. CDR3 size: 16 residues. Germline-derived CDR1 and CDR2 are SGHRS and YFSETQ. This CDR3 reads CASRSAVKPGTGELFF. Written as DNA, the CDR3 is TGCGCCAGCAGGTCGGCTGTGAAGCCGGGCACCGGGGAGCTGTTTTTT.

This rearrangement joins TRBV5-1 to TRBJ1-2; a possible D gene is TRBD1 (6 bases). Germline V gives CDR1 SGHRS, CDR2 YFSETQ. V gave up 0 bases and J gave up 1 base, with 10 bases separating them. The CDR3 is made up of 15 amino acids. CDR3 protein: CASSLGGRGNYGYTF. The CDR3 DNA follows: TGCGCCAGCAGCTTGGGGGGCAGGGGTAACTATGGCTACACCTTC.

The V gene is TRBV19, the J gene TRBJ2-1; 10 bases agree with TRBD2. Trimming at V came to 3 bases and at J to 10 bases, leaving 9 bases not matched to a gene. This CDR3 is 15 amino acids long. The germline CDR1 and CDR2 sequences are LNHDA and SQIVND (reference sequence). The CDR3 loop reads CASSIGLAAASEQFF. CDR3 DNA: TGTGCCAGTAGTATTGGACTAGCGGCAGCTTCGGAGCAGTTCTTC.

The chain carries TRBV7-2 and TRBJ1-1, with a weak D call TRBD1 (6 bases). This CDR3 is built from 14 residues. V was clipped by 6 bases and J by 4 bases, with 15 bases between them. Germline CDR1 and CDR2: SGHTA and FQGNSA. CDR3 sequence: CASRSQGSTTEAFF. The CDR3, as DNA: TGTGCCAGCAGGTCACAGGGTTCCACCACTGAAGCTTTCTTT.

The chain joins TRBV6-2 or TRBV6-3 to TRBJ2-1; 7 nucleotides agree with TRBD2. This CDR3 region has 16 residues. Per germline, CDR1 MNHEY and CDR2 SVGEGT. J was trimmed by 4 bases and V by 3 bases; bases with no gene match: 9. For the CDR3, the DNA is TGTGCCAGCAGTTATTCCCCGGGACTACTTTACAATGAGCAGTTCTTC. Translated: CASSYSPGLLYNEQFF.

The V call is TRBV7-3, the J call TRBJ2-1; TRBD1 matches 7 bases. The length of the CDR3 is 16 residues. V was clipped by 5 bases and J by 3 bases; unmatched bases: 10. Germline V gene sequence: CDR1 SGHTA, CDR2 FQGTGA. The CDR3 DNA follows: TGTGCCAGCAGCCCAACCTCCAACAGGGGCTACAATGAGCAGTTCTTC. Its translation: CASSPTSNRGYNEQFF.

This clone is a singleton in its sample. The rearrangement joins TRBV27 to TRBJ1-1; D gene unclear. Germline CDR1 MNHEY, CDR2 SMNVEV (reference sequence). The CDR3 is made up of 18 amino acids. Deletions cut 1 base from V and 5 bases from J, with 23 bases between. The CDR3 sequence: CASSLFGPAPTRGTEAFF. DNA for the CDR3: TGTGCCAGCAGTTTATTTGGTCCGGCACCCACAAGAGGGACTGAAGCTTTCTTT.

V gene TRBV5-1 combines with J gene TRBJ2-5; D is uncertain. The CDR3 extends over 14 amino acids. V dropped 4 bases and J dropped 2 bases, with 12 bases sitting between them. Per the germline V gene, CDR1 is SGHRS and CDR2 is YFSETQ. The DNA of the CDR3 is TGCGCCAGCAGCCCGACTCACAATCAAGAGACCCAGTACTTC. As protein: CASSPTHNQETQYF.

This CDR3 is CASSQTPNTEAFF. The CDR3 DNA sequence: TGCGCCAGCAGCCAGACACCGAACACTGAAGCTTTCTTT. The chain has TRBV4-1 and TRBJ1-1; D not certain. CDR3 length: 13 amino acids. V shed 3 bases and J shed 1 base, with 6 bases lying between them. Germline V gene lookup returns CDR1 MGHRA and CDR2 YSYEKL.

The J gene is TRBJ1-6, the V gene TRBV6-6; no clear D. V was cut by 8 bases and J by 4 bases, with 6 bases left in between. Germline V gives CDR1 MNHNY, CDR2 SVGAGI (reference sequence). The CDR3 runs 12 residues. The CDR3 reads CASEEYNSPLHF. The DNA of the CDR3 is TGTGCCAGCGAGGAATATAATTCACCCCTCCACTTT.

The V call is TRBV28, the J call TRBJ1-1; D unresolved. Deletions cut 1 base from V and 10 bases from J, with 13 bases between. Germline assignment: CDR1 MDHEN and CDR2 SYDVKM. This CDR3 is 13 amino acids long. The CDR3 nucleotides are TGTGCCAGCAGTTTATCCGCCCGGGGAAGAGCTTTCTTT. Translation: CASSLSARGRAFF.

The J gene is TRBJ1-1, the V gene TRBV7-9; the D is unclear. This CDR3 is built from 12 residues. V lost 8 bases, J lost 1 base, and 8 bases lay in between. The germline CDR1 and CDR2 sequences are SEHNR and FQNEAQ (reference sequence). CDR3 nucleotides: TGTGCCAGCTTAAGAGGGAACACTGAAGCTTTCTTT. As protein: CASLRGNTEAFF. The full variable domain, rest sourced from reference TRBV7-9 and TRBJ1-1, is DTGVSQNPRHKITKRGQNVTFRCDPISEHNRLYWYRQTLGQGPEFLTYFQNEAQLEKSRLLSDRFSAERPKGSFSTLEIQRTEQGDSAMYLCASLRGNTEAFFGQGTRLTVV.

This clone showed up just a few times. DNA of the CDR3: TGTGCCAGCAGCCCGGGACTAGCGGGGCCGAGCACCGGGGAGCTGTTTTTT. It is translated as CASSPGLAGPSTGELFF. The chain is built from TRBV5-4 and TRBJ2-2; 13 nucleotides align to TRBD2. Germline lookup yields CDR1 SGHNT and CDR2 YYREEE (reference sequence). This CDR3 region has 17 residues. J gave up 4 bases and V 4 bases, and 7 bases lay outside the gene matches.

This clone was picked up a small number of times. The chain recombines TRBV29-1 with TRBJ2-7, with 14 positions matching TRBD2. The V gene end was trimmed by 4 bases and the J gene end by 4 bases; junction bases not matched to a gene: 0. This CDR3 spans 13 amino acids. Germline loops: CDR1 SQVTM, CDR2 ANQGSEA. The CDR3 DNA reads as TGCAGCGTTGGGACTAGCGGGAGGTACGAGCAGTACTTC. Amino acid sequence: CSVGTSGRYEQYF.

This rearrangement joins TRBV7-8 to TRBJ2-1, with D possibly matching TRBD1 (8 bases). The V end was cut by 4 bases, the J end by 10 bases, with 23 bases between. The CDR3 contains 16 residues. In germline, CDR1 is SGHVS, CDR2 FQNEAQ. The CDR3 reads CASSSYEAQGGSEQFF. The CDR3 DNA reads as TGTGCCAGCAGCTCTTATGAGGCACAGGGGGGGTCGGAGCAGTTCTTC. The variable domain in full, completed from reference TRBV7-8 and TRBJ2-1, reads GAGVSQSPRYKVAKRGQDVALRCDPISGHVSLFWYQQALGQGPEFLTYFQNEAQLDKSGLPSDRFFAERPEGSVSTLKIQRTQQEDSAVYLCASSSYEAQGGSEQFFGPGTRLTVL.

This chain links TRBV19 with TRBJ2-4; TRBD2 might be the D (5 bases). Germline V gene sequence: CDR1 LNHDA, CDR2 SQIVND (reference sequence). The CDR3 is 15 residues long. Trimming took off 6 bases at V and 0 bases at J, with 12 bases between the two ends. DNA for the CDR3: TGTGCCAGTAGGTCCCAGGCGGGAGCCAAAAACATTCAGTACTTC. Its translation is CASRSQAGAKNIQYF.

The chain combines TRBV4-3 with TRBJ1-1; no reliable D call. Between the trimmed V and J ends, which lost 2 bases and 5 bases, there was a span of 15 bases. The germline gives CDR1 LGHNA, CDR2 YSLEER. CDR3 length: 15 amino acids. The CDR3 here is CASSQHDMGLTEAFF. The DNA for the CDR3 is TGCGCCAGCAGCCAACACGACATGGGCCTAACTGAAGCTTTCTTT.

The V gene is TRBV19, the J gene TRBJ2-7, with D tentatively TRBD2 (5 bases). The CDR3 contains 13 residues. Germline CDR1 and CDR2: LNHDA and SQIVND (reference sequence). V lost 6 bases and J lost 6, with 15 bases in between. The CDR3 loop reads CASSWERTREQYF. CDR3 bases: TGTGCCAGTAGCTGGGAGAGGACTCGCGAGCAGTACTTC.

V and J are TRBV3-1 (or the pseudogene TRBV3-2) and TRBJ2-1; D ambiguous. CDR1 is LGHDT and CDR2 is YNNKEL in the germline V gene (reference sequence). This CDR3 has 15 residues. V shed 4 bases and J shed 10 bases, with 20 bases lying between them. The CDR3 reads CASSPDMLADDEQFF. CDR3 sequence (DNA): TGTGCCAGCAGCCCTGATATGTTAGCTGACGACGAGCAGTTCTTC.

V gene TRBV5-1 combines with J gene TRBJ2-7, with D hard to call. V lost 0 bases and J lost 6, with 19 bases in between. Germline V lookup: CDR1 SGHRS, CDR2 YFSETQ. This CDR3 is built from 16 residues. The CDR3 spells CASSLEALPQASEQYF. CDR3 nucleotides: TGCGCCAGCAGCTTGGAGGCCCTCCCGCAGGCTTCCGAGCAGTACTTC.

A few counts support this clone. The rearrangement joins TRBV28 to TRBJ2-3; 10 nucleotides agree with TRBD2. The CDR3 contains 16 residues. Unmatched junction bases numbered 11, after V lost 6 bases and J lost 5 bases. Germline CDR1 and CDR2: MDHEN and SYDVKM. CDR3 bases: TGTGCCAGCAGGGTTTTTAGCGGGAGGTGGGGAGATACGCAGTATTTT. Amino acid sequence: CASRVFSGRWGDTQYF.

CDR3 in amino acids: CASSLSPQREEQFF. CDR3 DNA: TGCGCCAGCAGCTTGTCCCCACAGCGGGAGGAGCAGTTCTTC. The chain recombines TRBV5-1 with TRBJ2-1, with 8 bases fitting TRBD2. V lost 1 base, J lost 10 bases, and 7 bases stayed unmatched. Germline loops: CDR1 SGHRS, CDR2 YFSETQ. The CDR3 totals 14 residues.

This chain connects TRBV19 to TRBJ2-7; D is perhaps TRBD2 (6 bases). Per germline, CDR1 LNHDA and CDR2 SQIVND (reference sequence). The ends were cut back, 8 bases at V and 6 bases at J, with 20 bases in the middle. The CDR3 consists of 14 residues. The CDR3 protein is CASGAGGVGLEQYF. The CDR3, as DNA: TGTGCCAGTGGGGCCGGAGGGGTTGGTCTCGAGCAGTACTTC.

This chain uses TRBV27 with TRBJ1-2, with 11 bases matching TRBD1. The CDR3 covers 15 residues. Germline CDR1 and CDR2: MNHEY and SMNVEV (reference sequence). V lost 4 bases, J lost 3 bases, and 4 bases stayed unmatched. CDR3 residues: CASSSPGQGDYGYTF. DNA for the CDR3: TGTGCCAGCAGTTCCCCGGGACAGGGGGACTATGGCTACACCTTC.

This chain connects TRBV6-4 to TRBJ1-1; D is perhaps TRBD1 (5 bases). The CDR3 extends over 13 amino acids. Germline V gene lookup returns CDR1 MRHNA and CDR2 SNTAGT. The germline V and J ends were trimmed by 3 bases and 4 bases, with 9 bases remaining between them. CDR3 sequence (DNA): TGTGCCAGCAGTGAGGCGGGGGGCACTGAAGCTTTCTTT. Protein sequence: CASSEAGGTEAFF.

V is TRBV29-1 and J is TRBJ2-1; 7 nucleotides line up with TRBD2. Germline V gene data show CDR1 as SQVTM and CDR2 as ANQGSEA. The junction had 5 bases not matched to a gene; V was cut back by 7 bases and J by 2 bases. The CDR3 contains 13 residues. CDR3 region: CSAPSGAYNEQFF. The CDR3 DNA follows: TGCAGCGCTCCTAGCGGAGCCTACAATGAGCAGTTCTTC.